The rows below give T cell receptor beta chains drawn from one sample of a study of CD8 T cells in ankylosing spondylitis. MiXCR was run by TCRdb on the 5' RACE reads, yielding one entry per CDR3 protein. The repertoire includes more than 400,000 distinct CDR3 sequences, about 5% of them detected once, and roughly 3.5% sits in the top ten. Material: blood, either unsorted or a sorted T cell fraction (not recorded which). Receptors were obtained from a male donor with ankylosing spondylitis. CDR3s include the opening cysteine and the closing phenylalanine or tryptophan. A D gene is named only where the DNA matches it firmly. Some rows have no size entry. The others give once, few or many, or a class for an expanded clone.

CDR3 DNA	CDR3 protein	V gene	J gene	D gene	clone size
TGTGCCAGCAGCTTGTCCGGGATAAGGGGTGGAAACACCATATATTTT	CASSLSGIRGGNTIYF	TRBV7-6	TRBJ1-3	-	few
TGTGCCAGCAGCAGACAGTTCTACGAGCAGTACTTC	CASSRQFYEQYF	TRBV6-2/TRBV6-3	TRBJ2-7	-	many
TGTGCCAGCAGCTTAGGGGGTGTGTCCTACAATGAGCAGTTCTTC	CASSLGGVSYNEQFF	TRBV7-2	TRBJ2-1	-	many
TGCGCCAGCAGCCTACCCCAGGGCGAAGAGACCCAGTACTTC	CASSLPQGEETQYF	TRBV5-1	TRBJ2-5	-	-
TGTGCCACCAGTGATCCTCAAAACTATGGCTACACCTTC	CATSDPQNYGYTF	TRBV24-1	TRBJ1-2	-	many
TGTGCCAGCAGCCTCAGGAAGGGAGCCTACGAGCAGTACTTC	CASSLRKGAYEQYF	TRBV7-2	TRBJ2-7	-	-
TGCGCCAGCAGCCAAGGGGGACAGGGTGTGAGAGATACGCAGTATTTT	CASSQGGQGVRDTQYF	TRBV4-3	TRBJ2-3	TRBD1	-
TGTGCCAGCAGCGTAGGTCAAAGGAGGGGAGAGACCCAGTACTTC	CASSVGQRRGETQYF	TRBV9	TRBJ2-5	-	many
TGTGCCAGCGGAGGCGGCTGGGTCACTGAAGCTTTCTTT	CASGGGWVTEAFF	TRBV25-1	TRBJ1-1	-	many
TGCAGTGCTCCCCATCCGACGGTGTACTTC	CSAPHPTVYF	TRBV20-1	TRBJ2-7	-	few
TGTGCCAGCAGTCCCCGCGACGAGCAGTACTTC	CASSPRDEQYF	TRBV6-6	TRBJ2-7	-	many
TGTGCCAGCAGTTTGAGAGCGGGGATCCAAGAGACCCAGTACTTC	CASSLRAGIQETQYF	TRBV12-3/TRBV12-4	TRBJ2-5	TRBD2	many
TGCAGTGCGAGACTAGCGGGGGAGCAGTACTTC	CSARLAGEQYF	TRBV20-1	TRBJ2-7	TRBD2	many